This record looks at one T cell receptor (beta chain) sequence and its context. In germline, CDR1 is SNHLY, CDR2 FYNNEI. Between the trimmed V and J ends, which lost 4 bases and 7 bases, there was a span of 14 bases. This CDR3 contains 14 residues. The entry originates in a study of T cell responses to AZD1222 COVID-19 vaccine. Assay: immunoSEQ multiplex PCR; the TCRdb copy retains only in-frame clones and omits some. The table has roughly 130,000 clones, 88% seen once. The gene calls are TRBV2 and TRBJ1-5; D is unresolved. Sequenced material: peripheral blood, taken on day 0 of AZD1222 vaccination. The TCR was taken from an adult in good health. In nucleotides, the CDR3 is TGTGCCAGCAGTGCGATCTATGTAGGCCAGCCCCAGCATTTT. Translation gives CASSAIYVGQPQHF.